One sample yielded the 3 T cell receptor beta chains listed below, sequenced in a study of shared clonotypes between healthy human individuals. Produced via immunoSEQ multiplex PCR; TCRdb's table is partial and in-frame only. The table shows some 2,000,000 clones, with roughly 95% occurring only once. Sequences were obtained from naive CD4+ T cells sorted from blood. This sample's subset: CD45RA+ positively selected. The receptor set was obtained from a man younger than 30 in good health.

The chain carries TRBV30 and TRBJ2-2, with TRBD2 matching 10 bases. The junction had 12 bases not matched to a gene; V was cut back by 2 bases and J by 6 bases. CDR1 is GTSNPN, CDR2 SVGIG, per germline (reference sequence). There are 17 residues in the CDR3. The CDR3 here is CAWSRVLAGVGAGELFF. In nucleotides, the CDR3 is TGTGCCTGGAGTCGGGTTCTAGCGGGAGTTGGGGCCGGGGAGCTGTTTTTT.

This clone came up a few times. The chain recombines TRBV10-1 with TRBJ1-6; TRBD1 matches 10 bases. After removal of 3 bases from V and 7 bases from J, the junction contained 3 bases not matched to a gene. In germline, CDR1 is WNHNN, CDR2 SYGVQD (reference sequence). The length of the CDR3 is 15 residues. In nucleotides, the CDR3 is TGCGCCAGCAGTGACCTGGGACAGGGGAATTCACCCCTCCACTTT. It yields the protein CASSDLGQGNSPLHF.

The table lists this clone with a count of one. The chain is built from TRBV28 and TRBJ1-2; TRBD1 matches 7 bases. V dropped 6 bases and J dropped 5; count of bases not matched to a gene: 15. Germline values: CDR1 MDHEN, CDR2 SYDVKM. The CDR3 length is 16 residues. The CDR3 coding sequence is TGTGCCAGCAGCACGACCCCGGGACAGCGCGGATATGGCTACACCTTC. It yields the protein CASSTTPGQRGYGYTF.